These T cell receptor beta chains were read from a single sample in a study of cytomegalovirus exposure and HLA in healthy donors. Assay used: immunoSEQ multiplex PCR; TCRdb lists only in-frame clones, some missing. This sample has roughly 160,000 clones, with over 60% found just once. The sample comprised PBMCs. These receptors all come from a girl under 18 in good health and CMV-seronegative. The CDR3 runs from the conserved cysteine through the conserved F or W. D genes are given only for firm matches. Rows give clone size only sometimes, using once, few, many, or a class for an expanded clone.

clone_size	v_call	j_call	d_call	cdr3_aa	cdr3_nt
few	TRBV5-8	TRBJ1-2	TRBD1	CASSPIDRDYGYTF	TGTGCCAGCAGCCCAATTGACAGGGATTATGGCTACACCTTC
once	TRBV5-1	TRBJ2-7	.	CASSFSGFHEQYF	TGCGCCAGCAGCTTTTCGGGGTTTCACGAGCAGTACTTC
.	TRBV2	TRBJ1-1	.	CASSVQTSTKAFF	TGTGCCAGCAGTGTTCAGACCTCGACAAAAGCTTTCTTT
.	TRBV10-3	TRBJ2-1	.	CAISETSTGVSRLNEQFF	TGTGCCATCAGTGAGACCTCAACGGGGGTCTCAAGATTAAATGAGCAGTTCTTC
.	TRBV21-1	TRBJ2-7	.	CASSKRRDRGNEQYF	TGTGCCAGCAGCAAACGCCGGGACAGGGGGAACGAGCAGTACTTC
.	TRBV28	TRBJ1-2	.	CASSSSGAGLNYGYTF	TGTGCCAGCAGTTCCTCGGGAGCAGGCCTTAACTATGGCTACACCTTC
few	TRBV29-1	TRBJ2-7	.	CSVEKGDSYEQYF	TGCAGCGTTGAGAAGGGGGACTCCTACGAGCAGTACTTC
.	TRBV29-1	TRBJ1-2	TRBD1	CSVIQGGTNYGYTF	TGCAGCGTAATCCAGGGGGGAACTAACTATGGCTACACCTTC
once	TRBV2	TRBJ1-1	.	CASSEYPGQNTEAFF	TGTGCCAGCAGTGAATATCCAGGTCAGAACACTGAAGCTTTCTTT
.	TRBV7-9	TRBJ1-1	TRBD1	CASSARTGVNTEAFF	TGTGCCAGCAGCGCCCGGACAGGAGTGAACACTGAAGCTTTCTTT
.	TRBV6-5	TRBJ1-1	.	CASSYELSNTEAFF	TGTGCCAGCAGTTACGAGTTGTCGAACACTGAAGCTTTCTTT
.	TRBV10-2	TRBJ1-2	.	CASRGTGLGYTF	TGCGCCAGCAGGGGAACAGGTCTCGGCTACACCTTC
few	TRBV9	TRBJ2-5	TRBD2	CASSVDTSGGASLETQYF	TGTGCCAGCAGCGTAGACACTAGCGGGGGGGCCTCGTTGGAGACCCAGTACTTC
.	TRBV5-1	TRBJ1-2	TRBD1	CASSLDITGVYGYTF	TGCGCCAGCAGCTTGGACATCACAGGGGTCTATGGCTACACCTTC
.	TRBV5-6	TRBJ2-1	.	CASSFDSRDQFF	TGTGCCAGCAGCTTTGACAGTAGGGATCAGTTCTTC
.	TRBV7-3	TRBJ2-1	.	CASSPGGSYNEQFF	TGTGCCAGCAGCCCCGGAGGCTCCTACAATGAGCAGTTCTTC
.	TRBV5-1	TRBJ2-3	TRBD2	CASRPVLGGITDTQYF	TGCGCCAGCAGACCCGTTCTCGGGGGGATCACAGATACGCAGTATTTT
.	TRBV15	TRBJ1-5	.	CATSRVQGSGYNQPQHF	TGTGCCACCAGCAGAGTTCAGGGAAGTGGTTACAATCAGCCCCAGCATTTT
once	TRBV2	TRBJ2-2	TRBD1	CASRLGQGVDTGELFF	TGTGCCAGCAGGCTGGGACAGGGAGTGGACACCGGGGAGCTGTTTTTT
.	TRBV7-5	TRBJ1-5	.	CARSLLQGNQPQHF	TGTGCCAGAAGCTTACTCCAGGGGAATCAGCCCCAGCATTTT
once	TRBV5-1	TRBJ1-3	.	CASRPTGLSGNTIYF	TGCGCCAGCAGGCCTACAGGGCTCTCTGGAAACACCATATATTTT
.	TRBV6-1	TRBJ1-5	.	CASSEQVNQPQHF	TGTGCCAGCAGTGAACAGGTGAATCAGCCCCAGCATTTT
.	TRBV6-5	TRBJ1-2	.	CASSWGGEANYGYTF	TGTGCCAGCAGTTGGGGGGGGGAGGCAAACTATGGCTACACCTTC
.	TRBV28	TRBJ2-4	.	CASSSYGQYENIQYF	TGTGCCAGCAGTAGTTACGGACAGTATGAAAACATTCAGTACTTC
.	TRBV15	TRBJ1-2	TRBD1	CATSREQGWGYTF	TGTGCCACCAGCAGAGAACAGGGGTGGGGCTACACCTTC
.	TRBV21-1	TRBJ2-7	.	CASSKRQANYEQYF	TGTGCCAGCAGCAAAAGACAGGCAAACTACGAGCAGTACTTC
.	TRBV7-2	TRBJ2-1	.	CASSLVSQGGDEQFF	TGTGCCAGCAGCTTAGTATCCCAGGGAGGCGATGAGCAGTTCTTC
.	TRBV2	TRBJ1-3	.	CASSEAGLYNGNTIYF	TGTGCCAGCAGTGAAGCGGGGCTATACAACGGAAACACCATATATTTT
.	TRBV19	TRBJ1-2	.	CASSIEEGLTNYGYTF	TGTGCCAGTAGTATAGAGGAGGGGCTCACTAACTATGGCTACACCTTC
.	TRBV6-1	TRBJ1-3	.	CASRLYSGNTIYF	TGTGCCAGCAGACTTTACTCTGGAAACACCATATATTTT
.	TRBV29-1	TRBJ1-1	TRBD1	CSGQGANTEAFF	TGCAGCGGACAGGGGGCAAACACTGAAGCTTTCTTT
few	TRBV30	TRBJ1-2	TRBD1	CAWSPAGGIGYTF	TGTGCCTGGAGTCCGGCAGGGGGCATTGGCTACACCTTC
once	TRBV5-5	TRBJ1-5	.	CASSLGGQGVLQPQHF	TGTGCCAGCAGCTTGGGTGGGCAGGGTGTTCTACAGCCCCAGCATTTT
.	TRBV6-1	TRBJ2-1	TRBD2	CASSEDPAGGPNEQFF	TGTGCCAGCAGTGAAGATCCAGCGGGGGGGCCCAATGAGCAGTTCTTC
.	TRBV7-9	TRBJ2-1	.	CASSLSPGAYNEQFF	TGTGCCAGCAGCTTAAGCCCAGGGGCTTACAATGAGCAGTTCTTC
once	TRBV5-1	TRBJ1-2	TRBD1	CASSRDRDGYTF	TGCGCCAGCAGCCGGGACAGGGATGGCTACACCTTC
.	TRBV10-2	TRBJ2-7	.	CASSEEGLGAGREQYF	TGCGCCAGCAGTGAAGAGGGTTTGGGGGCAGGGAGAGAGCAGTACTTC